A single sample gave rise to the 21 T cell receptor beta chains below, sequenced in a study of T cell responses to AZD1222 COVID-19 vaccine. Only in-frame clones appear in the TCRdb table, and some are missing; sequencing was by immunoSEQ multiplex PCR. The sample lists about 110,000 clones, approximately 90% occurring once. This specimen consisted of peripheral blood, obtained 28 days after the second AZD1222 dose. These receptors were collected from an adult who received the AZD1222 COVID-19 vaccine.

This clone appeared a few times. The chain employs TRBV4-2 and TRBJ1-4; 10 bases fit TRBD1. The CDR3 is 15 residues long. After removal of 0 bases from V and 6 bases from J, the junction contained 1 base not matched to a gene. The germline CDR1 and CDR2 sequences are LGHNA and YNFKEQ. The CDR3 region is CASSQEGTGDEKLFF. The CDR3 bases are TGTGCCAGCAGCCAAGAGGGGACAGGGGATGAAAAACTGTTTTTT.

The rearrangement uses TRBV7-2 and TRBJ1-2; D is perhaps TRBD1 (5 bases). The CDR3 consists of 16 residues. Trimming removed 5 bases at V and 0 bases at J, with 16 bases between. In germline, CDR1 is SGHTA, CDR2 FQGNSA. CDR3 DNA sequence: TGTGCCAGCAGCCCTAGTGGGGGGGAACCTAACTATGGCTACACCTTC. It codes for CASSPSGGEPNYGYTF.

This sequence joins TRBV25-1 and TRBJ1-2; possibly TRBD1 for D (5 bases). V lost 3 bases and J lost 8, with 16 bases in between. Germline V gives CDR1 MGHDK, CDR2 SYGVNS. This CDR3 is built from 14 residues. CDR3 loop: CASSDRVKVGGYTF. DNA for the CDR3: TGTGCCAGCAGTGACAGGGTCAAGGTCGGGGGCTACACCTTC.

The V and J genes are TRBV11-3 and TRBJ2-2; D is ambiguous. The CDR3 is 13 residues long. V shed 5 bases and J shed 2 bases, with 6 bases lying between them. Germline CDR1 and CDR2: SGHNT and YENEEA. DNA for the CDR3: TGTGCCAGCAGCCGAACAAACACCGGGGAGCTGTTTTTT. The encoded protein is CASSRTNTGELFF.

The chain is built from TRBV28 and TRBJ1-2, with a possible D match to TRBD1 (5 bases). This CDR3 is 13 amino acids long. The germline CDR1 and CDR2 sequences are MDHEN and SYDVKM. Deletions cut 6 bases from V and 5 bases from J, with 13 bases between. CDR3 nucleotide sequence: TGTGCCAGCAGACCTACAGGTGAATATGGCTACACCTTC. This encodes CASRPTGEYGYTF.

The chain uses TRBV18 and TRBJ2-1; 7 positions match TRBD1. There are 12 residues in the CDR3. The V segment lost 5 bases and the J segment 15 bases; nucleotides outside the gene matches: 10. Germline V CDR1 and CDR2: KGHSH, LQKENI. The CDR3 DNA reads TGTGCCAGCTCATTACAGGGGTTCGTAAGGTTCTTC. It yields the protein CASSLQGFVRFF.

The chain carries TRBV4-2 and TRBJ2-7; TRBD1 is a possible D gene (5 bases). V lost 0 bases to trimming and J lost 3 bases, with 12 bases between them. The CDR3 is 15 residues long. The germline gives CDR1 LGHNA, CDR2 YNFKEQ. CDR3 in DNA: TGTGCCAGCAGCCAAGATCCAGCAGGGATCTACGAGCAGTACTTC. Translating gives CASSQDPAGIYEQYF.

The rearrangement joins TRBV28 to TRBJ2-1; D gene unclear. This CDR3 spans 12 amino acids. V lost 2 bases and J 8 bases, leaving 7 bases between the germline ends. CDR1 MDHEN and CDR2 SYDVKM come from the germline V gene. The CDR3 spells CASSLKGYEQFF. The CDR3 nucleotides are TGTGCCAGCAGTTTAAAGGGCTATGAGCAGTTCTTC.

The chain uses TRBV6-5 and TRBJ1-5, with D possibly matching TRBD1 (5 bases). CDR1 MNHEY and CDR2 SVGAGI come from the germline V gene. The CDR3 has 15 residues. Trimming took 6 bases from V and 2 from J, leaving 14 bases between them. The CDR3 region is CASSETASGNQPQHF. CDR3 sequence (DNA): TGTGCCAGCAGCGAGACAGCTTCGGGCAATCAGCCCCAGCATTTT.

V and J are TRBV7-8 and TRBJ1-5, with no clear D. The germline V gene has CDR1 SGHVS and CDR2 FQNEAQ. Trimming left V 4 bases short and J 5 bases short, with 15 bases between. This CDR3 contains 15 residues. Here the CDR3 DNA reads TGTGCCAGCAGCTCAACGGGAGAGCGGTATCAGCCCCAGCATTTT. It specifies CASSSTGERYQPQHF.

J is TRBJ1-2 and V is TRBV4-3; the D gene is possibly TRBD1 (5 bases). CDR3 length equals 15 residues. Trimming pared 0 bases from V and 7 bases from J, leaving 15 bases between. CDR1 is LGHNA, CDR2 YSLEER, per germline. The DNA for the CDR3 is TGCGCCAGCAGCCAAGATAGACGGGGCTCTCCTGGCTACACCTTC. Its translation is CASSQDRRGSPGYTF.

This CDR3 is CASSQFTGTGELFF. DNA for the CDR3: TGTGCCAGCAGCCAATTCACGGGCACCGGGGAGCTGTTTTTT. The chain employs TRBV14 and TRBJ2-2; D is unresolved. Germline assignment: CDR1 SGHDN and CDR2 FVKESK. V lost 2 bases and J 4 bases, leaving 8 bases between the germline ends. The CDR3 covers 14 residues.

The rearrangement joins TRBV28 to TRBJ1-1; D is perhaps TRBD1 (5 bases). The CDR3 extends over 12 amino acids. Germline CDR1 is MDHEN and CDR2 is SYDVKM. Trimming took off 5 bases at V and 10 bases at J, with 14 bases between the two ends. The CDR3: CASSATQGGAFF. In nucleotides, the CDR3 is TGTGCCAGCAGTGCGACTCAGGGTGGAGCTTTCTTT.

The rearrangement uses TRBV7-3 and TRBJ2-2; D is unclear. V was clipped by 2 bases and J by 7 bases, with 8 bases between them. The CDR3 totals 13 residues. Looked up from germline, CDR1 is SGHTA and CDR2 is FQGTGA. In nucleotides, the CDR3 is TGTGCCAGCAGCTTAGGTTCTGACGGGGAGCTGTTTTTT. As protein: CASSLGSDGELFF.

The rearrangement joins TRBV20-1 to TRBJ1-1; D call uncertain. This CDR3 spans 11 amino acids. The V and J ends lost 3 bases and 7 bases respectively, with 9 bases between them. Germline V gene lookup returns CDR1 DFQATT and CDR2 SNEGSKA (reference sequence). CDR3 residues: CSASAQFEAFF. CDR3 in DNA: TGCAGTGCTAGCGCGCAGTTTGAAGCTTTCTTT.

CDR3 region: CASSRSGMATGELFF. In DNA, the CDR3 is TGTGCCAGCAGCCGTAGCGGGATGGCCACCGGGGAGCTGTTTTTT. The chain recombines TRBV7-3 with TRBJ2-2; 8 positions agree with TRBD2. The CDR3 consists of 15 residues. J was trimmed by 4 bases and V by 5 bases; bases with no gene match: 6. Germline V gene lookup returns CDR1 SGHTA and CDR2 FQGTGA.

This sequence joins TRBV4-2 and TRBJ1-1, with a possible D match to TRBD1 (6 bases). Trimming took 3 bases from V and 1 from J, leaving 15 bases between them. From germline, CDR1 is LGHNA and CDR2 YNFKEQ. There are 16 residues in the CDR3. The CDR3 reads CASSHQSTGWNTEAFF. The CDR3 nucleotides are TGTGCCAGCAGCCATCAATCAACAGGGTGGAACACTGAAGCTTTCTTT.

The chain has TRBV10-3 and TRBJ2-1, with 10 bases fitting TRBD2. Trimming at V came to 6 bases and at J to 9 bases, leaving 14 bases not matched to a gene. The germline V gene encodes CDR1 ENHRY and CDR2 SYGVKD. The CDR3 extends over 16 amino acids. CDR3 loop: CAIRVAGGPAGVEQFF. The DNA of the CDR3 is TGTGCCATCAGAGTAGCGGGAGGTCCTGCGGGGGTTGAGCAGTTCTTC.

V gene TRBV7-8 combines with J gene TRBJ2-7; 11 bases map to TRBD1. Per germline, CDR1 SGHVS and CDR2 FQNEAQ. V shed 5 bases and J 4 bases; nucleotides not matched to a gene: 7. CDR3 size: 15 residues. The CDR3 DNA sequence: TGTGCCAGCAGCCCCAGGAGGGACAGGGGGTACGAGCAGTACTTC. Translated, it gives CASSPRRDRGYEQYF.

This clone appeared a single time. The junction departs from the called germline gene at one end, perhaps through a read error. This chain joins TRBV27 and TRBJ2-1, with D tentatively TRBD2 (5 bases). Germline values: CDR1 MNHEY, CDR2 SMNVEV (reference sequence). The length of the CDR3 is 12 residues. The DNA of the CDR3 is TGTGCCAGCATGGGGATAGCGCCGTGGAAGATCTTC. Its protein product is CASMGIAPWKIF.

For the CDR3, the DNA is TGTGCCAGCAGCTTACAGGGATCCTATAATTCACCCCTCCACTTT. Translating it yields CASSLQGSYNSPLHF. V usage is TRBV7-2 and J usage is TRBJ1-6; D possibly corresponds to TRBD1 (5 bases). The CDR3 runs to 15 residues. V was clipped by 2 bases and J by 1 base, with 6 bases between them. The germline CDR1 and CDR2 sequences are SGHTA and FQGNSA.